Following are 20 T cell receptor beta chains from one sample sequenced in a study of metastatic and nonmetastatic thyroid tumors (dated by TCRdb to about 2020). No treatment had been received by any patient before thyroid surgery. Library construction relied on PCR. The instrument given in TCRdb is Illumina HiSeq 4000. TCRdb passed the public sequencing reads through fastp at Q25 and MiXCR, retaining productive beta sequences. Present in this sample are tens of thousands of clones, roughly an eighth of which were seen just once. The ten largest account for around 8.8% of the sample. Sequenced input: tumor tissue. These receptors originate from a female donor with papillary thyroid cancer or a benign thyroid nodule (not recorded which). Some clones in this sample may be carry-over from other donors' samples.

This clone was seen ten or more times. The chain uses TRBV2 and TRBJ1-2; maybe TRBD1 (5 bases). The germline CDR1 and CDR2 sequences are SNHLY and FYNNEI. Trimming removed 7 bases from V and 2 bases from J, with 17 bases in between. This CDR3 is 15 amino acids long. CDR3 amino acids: CASNREAGVNYGYTF. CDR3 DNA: TGTGCCAGCAACAGAGAGGCGGGGGTAAACTATGGCTACACCTTC.

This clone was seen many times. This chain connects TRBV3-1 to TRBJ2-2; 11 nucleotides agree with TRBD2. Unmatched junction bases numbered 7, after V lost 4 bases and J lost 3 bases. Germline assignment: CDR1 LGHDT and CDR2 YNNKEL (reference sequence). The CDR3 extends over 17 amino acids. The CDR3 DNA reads TGTGCCAGCAGCCCAACAGGACTAGCGGGTTACACCGGGGAGCTGTTTTTT. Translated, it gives CASSPTGLAGYTGELFF.

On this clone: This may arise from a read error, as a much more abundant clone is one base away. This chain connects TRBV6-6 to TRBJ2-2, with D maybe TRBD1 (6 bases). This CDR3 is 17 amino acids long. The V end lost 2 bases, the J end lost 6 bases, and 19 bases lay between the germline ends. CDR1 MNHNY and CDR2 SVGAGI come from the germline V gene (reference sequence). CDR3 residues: CASSYMWDTSGPGELFF. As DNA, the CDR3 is TGTGCCAGCAGTTACATGTGGGACACCAGTGGCCCCGGGGAGCTGTTTTTT.

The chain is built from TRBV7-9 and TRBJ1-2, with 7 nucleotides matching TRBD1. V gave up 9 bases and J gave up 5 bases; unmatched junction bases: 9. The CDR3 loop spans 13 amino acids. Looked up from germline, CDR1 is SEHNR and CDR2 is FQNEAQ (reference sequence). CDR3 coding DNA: TGTGCCAGTAGCAAGGGACAGAGGTATGGCTACACCTTC. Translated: CASSKGQRYGYTF.

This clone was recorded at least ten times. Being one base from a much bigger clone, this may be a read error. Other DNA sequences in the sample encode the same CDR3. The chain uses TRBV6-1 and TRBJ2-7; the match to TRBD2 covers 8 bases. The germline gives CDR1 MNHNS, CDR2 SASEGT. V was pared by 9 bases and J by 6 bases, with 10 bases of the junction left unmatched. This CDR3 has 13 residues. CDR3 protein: CASKAPGGREQYF. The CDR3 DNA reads TGTGCCAGTAAAGCCCCGGGGGGGCGCGAGCAGTACTTC.

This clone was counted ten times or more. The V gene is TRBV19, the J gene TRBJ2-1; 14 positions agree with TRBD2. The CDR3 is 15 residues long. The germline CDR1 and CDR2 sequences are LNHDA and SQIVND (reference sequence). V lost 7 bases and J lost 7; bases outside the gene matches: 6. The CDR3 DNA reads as TGTGCCAGTACCACGACTAGCGGGAGGGGGAATGAGCAGTTCTTC. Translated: CASTTTSGRGNEQFF.

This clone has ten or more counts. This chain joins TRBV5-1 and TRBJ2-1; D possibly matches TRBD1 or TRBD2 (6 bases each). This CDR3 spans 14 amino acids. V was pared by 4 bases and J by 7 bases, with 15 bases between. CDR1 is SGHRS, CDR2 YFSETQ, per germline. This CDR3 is CASSLGGGRNEQFF. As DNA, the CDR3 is TGCGCCAGCAGCCTCGGGGGCGGACGAAATGAGCAGTTCTTC. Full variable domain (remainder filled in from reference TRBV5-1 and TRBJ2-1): KAGVTQTPRYLIKTRGQQVTLSCSPISGHRSVSWYQQTPGQGLQFLFEYFSETQRNKGNFPGRFSGRQFSNSRSEMNVSTLELGDSALYLCASSLGGGRNEQFFGPGTRLTVL.

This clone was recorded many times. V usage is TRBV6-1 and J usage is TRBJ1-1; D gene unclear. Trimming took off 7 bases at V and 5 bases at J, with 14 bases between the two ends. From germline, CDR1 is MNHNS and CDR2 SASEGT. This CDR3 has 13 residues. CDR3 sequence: CASTWNHETEAFF. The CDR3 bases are TGTGCCAGCACGTGGAACCACGAGACTGAAGCTTTCTTT.

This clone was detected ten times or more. CDR3 sequence reads: CSAREAGFIYNEQFF. CDR3 in DNA: TGCAGTGCTAGAGAGGCAGGATTCATTTACAATGAGCAGTTCTTC. This chain joins TRBV20-1 and TRBJ2-1, with no clear D. The CDR3 has 15 residues. The V gene's germline CDR1 is DFQATT and CDR2 SNEGSKA (reference sequence). The V end lost 0 bases, the J end lost 4 bases, and 13 bases lay between the germline ends.

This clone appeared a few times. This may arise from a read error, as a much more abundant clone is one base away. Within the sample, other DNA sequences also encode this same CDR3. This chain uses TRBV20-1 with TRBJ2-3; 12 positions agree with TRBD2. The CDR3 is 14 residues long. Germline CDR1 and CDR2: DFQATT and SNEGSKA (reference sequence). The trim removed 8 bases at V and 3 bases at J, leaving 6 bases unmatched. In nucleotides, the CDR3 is TGCAGTCTGTCTAGCGGGAGGGGAACAGATACGCAGTATTTT. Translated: CSLSSGRGTDTQYF.

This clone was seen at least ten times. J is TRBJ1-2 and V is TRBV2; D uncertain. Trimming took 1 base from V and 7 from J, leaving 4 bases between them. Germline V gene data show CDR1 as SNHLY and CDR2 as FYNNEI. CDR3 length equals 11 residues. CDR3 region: CASSEVRGYTF. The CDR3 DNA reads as TGTGCCAGCAGTGAAGTTCGTGGCTACACCTTC.

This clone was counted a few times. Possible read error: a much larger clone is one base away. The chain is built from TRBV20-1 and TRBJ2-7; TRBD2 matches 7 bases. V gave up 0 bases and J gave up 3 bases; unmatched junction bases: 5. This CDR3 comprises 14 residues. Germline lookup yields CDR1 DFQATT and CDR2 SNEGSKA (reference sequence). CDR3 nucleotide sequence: TGCAGTGCTAGAGATGATGCGGGAGACTACGAGCAGTACTTC. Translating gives CSARDDAGDYEQYF.

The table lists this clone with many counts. The CDR3 DNA sequence: TGCGCCAGCAGTGGACCCGGGACAGGGGGCTGGACTGAAGCTTTCTTT. Encoded protein: CASSGPGTGGWTEAFF. The rearrangement joins TRBV5-1 to TRBJ1-1, with 12 nucleotides matching TRBD1. The CDR3 is made up of 16 amino acids. Trimming removed 5 bases from V and 5 bases from J; junction bases left unmatched: 10. Germline V CDR1 and CDR2: SGHRS, YFSETQ.

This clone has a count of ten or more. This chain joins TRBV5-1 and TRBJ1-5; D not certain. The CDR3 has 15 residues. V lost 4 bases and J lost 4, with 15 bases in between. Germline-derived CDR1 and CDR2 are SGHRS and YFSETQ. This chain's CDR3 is CASSRDGEFNQPQHF. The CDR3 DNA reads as TGCGCCAGCAGCCGAGATGGCGAATTTAATCAGCCCCAGCATTTT.

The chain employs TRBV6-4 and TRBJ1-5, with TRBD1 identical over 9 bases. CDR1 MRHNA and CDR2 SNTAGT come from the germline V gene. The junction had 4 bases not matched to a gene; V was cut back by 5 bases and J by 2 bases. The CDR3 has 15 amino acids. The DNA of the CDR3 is TGTGCCAGCAGTTTACAGGGGGCGGGCAATCAGCCCCAGCATTTT. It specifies CASSLQGAGNQPQHF.

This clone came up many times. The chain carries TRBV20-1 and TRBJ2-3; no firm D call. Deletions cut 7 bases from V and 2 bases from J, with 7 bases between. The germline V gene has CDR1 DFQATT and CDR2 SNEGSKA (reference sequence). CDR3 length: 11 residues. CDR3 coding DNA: TGCAGTGGGGGTTTCACAGATACGCAGTATTTT. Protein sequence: CSGGFTDTQYF.

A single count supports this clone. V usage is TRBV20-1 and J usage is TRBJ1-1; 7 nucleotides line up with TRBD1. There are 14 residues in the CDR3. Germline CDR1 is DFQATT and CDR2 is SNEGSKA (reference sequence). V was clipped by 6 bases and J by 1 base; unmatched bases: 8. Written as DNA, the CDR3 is TGCAGTGCCGCCAGACAGGGACCGAACACTGAAGCTTTCTTT. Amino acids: CSAARQGPNTEAFF.

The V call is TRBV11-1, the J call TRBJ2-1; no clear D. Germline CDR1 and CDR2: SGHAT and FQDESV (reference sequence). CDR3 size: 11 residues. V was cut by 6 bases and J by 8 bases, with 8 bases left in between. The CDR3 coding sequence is TGTGCCAGCAGTTCCTCGGATGAGCAGTTCTTC. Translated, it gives CASSSSDEQFF.

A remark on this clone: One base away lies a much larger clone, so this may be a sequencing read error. The CDR3 bases are TGTGCCAGCAGCCAGTATCTGGATATCGGGGATCTGTTTTTT. Its translation is CASSQYLDIGDLFF. This chain uses TRBV14 with TRBJ2-2; D is possibly TRBD2 (5 bases). The CDR3 is made up of 14 amino acids. The germline CDR1 and CDR2 sequences are SGHDN and FVKESK.

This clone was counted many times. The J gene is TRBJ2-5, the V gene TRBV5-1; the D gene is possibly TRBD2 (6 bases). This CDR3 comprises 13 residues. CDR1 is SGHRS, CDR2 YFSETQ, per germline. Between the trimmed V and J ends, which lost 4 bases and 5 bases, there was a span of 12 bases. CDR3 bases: TGCGCCAGCAGCCCGGGGGTAGTCGAGACCCAGTACTTC. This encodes CASSPGVVETQYF.